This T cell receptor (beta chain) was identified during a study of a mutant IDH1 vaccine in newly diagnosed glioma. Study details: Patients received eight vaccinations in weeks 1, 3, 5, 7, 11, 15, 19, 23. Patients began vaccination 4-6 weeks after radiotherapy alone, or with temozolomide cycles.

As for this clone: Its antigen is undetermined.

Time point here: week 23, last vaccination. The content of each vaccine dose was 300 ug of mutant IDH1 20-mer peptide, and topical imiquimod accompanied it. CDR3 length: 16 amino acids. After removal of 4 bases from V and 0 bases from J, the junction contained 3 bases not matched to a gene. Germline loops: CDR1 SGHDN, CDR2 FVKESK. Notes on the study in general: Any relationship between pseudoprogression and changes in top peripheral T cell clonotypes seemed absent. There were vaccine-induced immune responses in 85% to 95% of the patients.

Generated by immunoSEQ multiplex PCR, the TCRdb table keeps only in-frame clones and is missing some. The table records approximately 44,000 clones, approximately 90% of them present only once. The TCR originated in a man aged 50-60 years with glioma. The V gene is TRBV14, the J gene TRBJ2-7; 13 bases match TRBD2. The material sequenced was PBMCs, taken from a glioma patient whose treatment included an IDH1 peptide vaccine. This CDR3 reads CASSPGTSGVSYEQYF. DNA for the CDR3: TGTGCCAGCAGCCCTGGGACTAGCGGGGTCTCCTACGAGCAGTACTTC.